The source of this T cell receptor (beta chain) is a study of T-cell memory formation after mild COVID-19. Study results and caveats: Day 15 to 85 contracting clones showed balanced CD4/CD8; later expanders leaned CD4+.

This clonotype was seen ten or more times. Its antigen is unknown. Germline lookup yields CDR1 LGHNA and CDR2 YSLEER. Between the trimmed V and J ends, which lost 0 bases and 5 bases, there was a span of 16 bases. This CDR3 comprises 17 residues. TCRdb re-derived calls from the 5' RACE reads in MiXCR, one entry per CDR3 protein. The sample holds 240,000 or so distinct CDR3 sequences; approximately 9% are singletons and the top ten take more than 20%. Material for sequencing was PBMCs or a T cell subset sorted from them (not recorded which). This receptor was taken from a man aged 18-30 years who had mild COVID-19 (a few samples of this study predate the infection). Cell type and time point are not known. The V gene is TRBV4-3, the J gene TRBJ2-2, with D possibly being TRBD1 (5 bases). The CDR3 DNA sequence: TGCGCCAGCAGCCAAGAATTTACCAGAAGGGGTACCGGGGAGCTGTTTTTT. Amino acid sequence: CASSQEFTRRGTGELFF.